The present T cell receptor beta chain was sequenced within a study of post-analysis software for immune sequencing data. At the level of the study: Recorded disease courses covered relapsing-remitting, secondary progressive and progressive-relapsing multiple sclerosis. Some patients had no subtype annotation.

The study's findings and limits: Those samples that were prepared in the same batch co-clustered strongly by F measure. Compared with controls, patients had more of about five TRBV segments, including TRBV5-6, TRBV5-1 and TRBV20-1.

CDR3 size: 16 residues. With 6 bases clipped from V and 2 bases from J, the junction kept 7 bases outside the gene matches. Unique molecular identifiers were carried by the TCR beta cDNA libraries. cDNA molecules numbering roughly 0.5 million came from roughly 1 to 10 million T cells. TCRdb analysed the PCR reads with MiXCR anew, one entry per CDR3 protein. The sample lists about 620,000 distinct CDR3 sequences; about 40% were seen once. As concerns this clonotype: The antigen remains undetermined.

The sequenced material came from blood. This TCR was recovered from a girl under 18 with multiple sclerosis. The chain is built from TRBV12-3 or TRBV12-4 and TRBJ2-1, with 10 bases aligning to TRBD2. The CDR3 DNA reads TGTGCCAGCAGCGATTGGACTAGCGGAGCCTACAATGAGCAGTTCTTC. It is translated as CASSDWTSGAYNEQFF.